Presented here are 31 T cell receptor beta chains from one specimen sequenced in a study of blood T cell repertoires in COVID-19. The repertoire was sequenced with immunoSEQ multiplex PCR; TCRdb's copy has only in-frame clones and lacks some. The repertoire holds about 75,000 clones, with approximately 88% as singletons. The source material was peripheral blood. The receptors shown here come from a woman in her 70s with acute or convalescent COVID-19.

This chain joins TRBV4-1 and TRBJ2-3, with D perhaps TRBD1 (6 bases). The V gene's germline CDR1 is MGHRA and CDR2 YSYEKL. Trimming pared 4 bases from V and 6 bases from J, leaving 20 bases between. CDR3 length: 16 amino acids. Here the CDR3 reads CASSPRRQDPRDTQYF. In DNA, the CDR3 is TGCGCCAGCAGCCCCCGGCGACAGGACCCCAGGGATACGCAGTATTTT.

This chain connects TRBV29-1 to TRBJ2-7; weak D call: TRBD1 (7 bases). Germline V lookup: CDR1 SQVTM, CDR2 ANQGSEA. The CDR3 length is 15 residues. Deletions cut 6 bases from V and 2 bases from J, with 20 bases between. The CDR3 DNA reads as TGCAGCGTCCGACAGGGACTGGAATTGGCCTACGAGCAGTACTTC. Its translation: CSVRQGLELAYEQYF.

This clone was observed a single time. CDR3 sequence reads: CASSLFGQLSNYGYTF. The CDR3 nucleotides are TGTGCCAGCAGCTTATTTGGGCAGCTGTCTAACTATGGCTACACCTTC. The V call is TRBV7-8, the J call TRBJ1-2; D unclear. V lost 2 bases and J 0 bases, leaving 13 bases between the germline ends. The CDR3 is 16 residues long. From germline, CDR1 is SGHVS and CDR2 FQNEAQ.

The chain joins TRBV2 to TRBJ1-2; 8 bases line up with TRBD1. This CDR3 contains 13 residues. The junction had 7 bases not matched to a gene; V was cut back by 5 bases and J by 8 bases. Germline CDR1 reads SNHLY; CDR2 reads FYNNEI. The CDR3 DNA follows: TGTGCCAGCAGTTCCGGACAGGGCCGCGGCTACACCTTC. It codes for CASSSGQGRGYTF.

V and J are TRBV4-3 and TRBJ2-2, with D possibly matching TRBD1 (5 bases). CDR1 is LGHNA and CDR2 is YSLEER in the germline V gene. There are 17 residues in the CDR3. The V and J ends lost 0 bases and 2 bases respectively, with 13 bases between them. The DNA of the CDR3 is TGCGCCAGCAGCCAAGAGGCGACAGTCTTTAACACCGGGGAGCTGTTTTTT. It encodes CASSQEATVFNTGELFF.

The chain uses TRBV6-2 or TRBV6-3 and TRBJ1-5, with 9 bases lining up with TRBD1. Germline V gene lookup returns CDR1 MNHEY and CDR2 SVGEGT. The junction had 8 bases not matched to a gene; V was cut back by 4 bases and J by 4 bases. The CDR3 extends over 16 amino acids. DNA of the CDR3: TGTGCCAGCAGTTCCCCGGGACAGGGCAAAAATCAGCCCCAGCATTTT. Amino acid sequence: CASSSPGQGKNQPQHF.

The V and J genes are TRBV18 and TRBJ1-3; 10 nucleotides agree with TRBD1. The CDR3 runs 14 residues. Germline trimming cut 5 bases from V and 4 bases from J; bases unmatched to any gene: 2. Germline-derived CDR1 and CDR2 are KGHSH and LQKENI. CDR3 in DNA: TGTGCCAGCTCAGACAGGGGGCAAGGAAACACCATATATTTT. This translates into CASSDRGQGNTIYF.

The V and J genes are TRBV25-1 and TRBJ2-7, with D maybe TRBD2 (5 bases). Trimming stripped 1 base from V and 5 bases from J, with 15 bases between. The germline V gene encodes CDR1 MGHDK and CDR2 SYGVNS. The CDR3 totals 15 residues. The CDR3 DNA reads as TGTGCCAGCAGTGAATCTGGCGGGCGCACCCACGAGCAGTACTTC. Translated, it gives CASSESGGRTHEQYF.

In DNA form, the CDR3 reads TGTGCCAGCAGCGGTAAGGACAGTACCGCTGAAGCTTTCTTT. Protein: CASSGKDSTAEAFF. This rearrangement joins TRBV9 to TRBJ1-1; D possibly corresponds to TRBD1 (6 bases). Germline V gene data show CDR1 as SGDLS and CDR2 as YYNGEE. Trimming took 3 bases from V and 6 from J, leaving 15 bases between them. There are 14 residues in the CDR3.

This chain uses TRBV28 with TRBJ2-7, with 7 bases fitting TRBD1. Trimming took 4 bases from V and 3 from J; bases not matched to a gene: 6. Looked up from germline, CDR1 is MDHEN and CDR2 is SYDVKM. The CDR3 loop spans 14 amino acids. CDR3 bases: TGTGCCAGCAGTTCCGGGACAGTACGCTACGAGCAGTACTTC. It encodes CASSSGTVRYEQYF.

The sample holds one count of this clone. The chain employs TRBV3-1 (or the pseudogene TRBV3-2) and TRBJ1-1, with 8 bases identical to TRBD1. The CDR3 contains 12 residues. Per germline, CDR1 LGHDT and CDR2 YNNKEL (reference sequence). Losses at the gene ends were 6 bases for V and 7 bases for J; bases not matched to a gene: 4. CDR3 region: CASRQGGGEAFF. Here the CDR3 DNA reads TGTGCCAGCAGACAGGGGGGGGGTGAAGCTTTCTTT.

This clone was seen only a few times. The chain combines TRBV28 with TRBJ2-4; TRBD2 matches at 11 bases. Germline trimming cut 6 bases from V and 7 bases from J; bases unmatched to any gene: 5. This CDR3 is 14 amino acids long. Germline-derived CDR1 and CDR2 are MDHEN and SYDVKM. CDR3 coding DNA: TGTGCCAGCAGCCGACTAGCGGGGAATAACATTCAGTACTTC. This translates into CASSRLAGNNIQYF.

The V and J genes are TRBV7-9 and TRBJ2-5; 8 bases are shared with TRBD2. Germline trimming cut 4 bases from V and 2 bases from J; bases unmatched to any gene: 6. This CDR3 has 15 amino acids. Germline lookup yields CDR1 SEHNR and CDR2 FQNEAQ (reference sequence). CDR3 coding DNA: TGTGCCAGCAGCTCGGCGGGGGGCGGTCAAGAGACCCAGTACTTC. Its protein is CASSSAGGGQETQYF.

The chain links TRBV19 to TRBJ1-5; a possible D gene is TRBD1 (6 bases). The CDR3 is made up of 13 amino acids. Germline-derived CDR1 and CDR2 are LNHDA and SQIVND (reference sequence). V was cut by 8 bases and J by 5 bases, with 13 bases left in between. Written as DNA, the CDR3 is TGTGCCAGTGGCAGGGGTAGGTATCAGCCCCAGCATTTT. This translates into CASGRGRYQPQHF. Full variable domain (outside the CDR3, taken from reference TRBV19 and TRBJ1-5): DGGITQSPKYLFRKEGQNVTLSCEQNLNHDAMYWYRQDPGQGLRLIYYSQIVNDFQKGDIAEGYSVSREKKESFPLTVTSAQKNPTAFYLCASGRGRYQPQHFGDGTRLSIL.

The chain uses TRBV7-9 and TRBJ2-1, with D possibly TRBD2 on 5 matching bases. The germline CDR1 and CDR2 sequences are SEHNR and FQNEAQ (reference sequence). CDR3 length: 16 amino acids. The V and J ends lost 5 bases and 3 bases respectively, with 17 bases between them. The CDR3, as DNA: TGTGCCAGCAGCCCCAACTTGGCAGAGGGCTACAATGAGCAGTTCTTC. As protein: CASSPNLAEGYNEQFF. Full variable domain (rest looked up from reference TRBV7-9 and TRBJ2-1): DTGVSQNPRHKITKRGQNVTFRCDPISEHNRLYWYRQTLGQGPEFLTYFQNEAQLEKSRLLSDRFSAERPKGSFSTLEIQRTEQGDSAMYLCASSPNLAEGYNEQFFGPGTRLTVL.

The chain uses TRBV5-1 and TRBJ1-5; TRBD1 might be the D (5 bases). The CDR3 has 14 amino acids. Germline V CDR1 and CDR2: SGHRS, YFSETQ. Trimming stripped 2 bases from V and 3 bases from J, with 9 bases between. The CDR3 region has the DNA TGCGCCAGCAGCTTAGGCAGGGACAATCAGCCCCAGCATTTT. Translating gives CASSLGRDNQPQHF.

This sequence joins TRBV5-5 and TRBJ2-7; 10 bases line up with TRBD2. Germline V CDR1 and CDR2: SGHKS, YYEKEE (reference sequence). CDR3 length equals 15 residues. Trimming cost V 6 bases and J 3 bases; bases outside gene matches: 9. The DNA for the CDR3 is TGTGCCAGCATCCTTACTTGGACTAGCGGCTACGAGCAGTACTTC. It codes for CASILTWTSGYEQYF.

This clone was found once. This sequence joins TRBV19 and TRBJ1-1; D uncertain. CDR1 and CDR2 from the germline V gene are LNHDA and SQIVND (reference sequence). The CDR3 has 11 amino acids. V was cut by 7 bases and J by 7 bases, with 10 bases left in between. The CDR3 coding sequence is TGTGCCAGTAACACGAGGAGTGAAGCTTTCTTT. Its translation: CASNTRSEAFF.

The CDR3: CASGFPLGGETQYF. CDR3 sequence (DNA): TGTGCTAGTGGTTTCCCCCTGGGGGGAGAGACCCAGTACTTC. J is TRBJ2-5 and V is TRBV12-5, with a possible D match to TRBD2 (6 bases). CDR3 length equals 14 residues. Looked up from germline, CDR1 is LGHNT and CDR2 is FRNRAP. The V end lost 3 bases, the J end lost 4 bases, and 12 bases lay between the germline ends.

The V and J genes are TRBV19 and TRBJ2-1; 9 bases agree with TRBD2. There are 18 residues in the CDR3. Germline CDR1 LNHDA, CDR2 SQIVND (reference sequence). The ends lost 3 bases at V and 5 bases at J; junction bases unmatched: 14. DNA for the CDR3: TGTGCCAGTAGTATCGAAAGATCGTTACGACTAGCGGACAATGAGCAGTTCTTC. Its translation: CASSIERSLRLADNEQFF. The full variable domain, in which reference TRBV19 and TRBJ2-1 provide the parts outside the CDR3, is DGGITQSPKYLFRKEGQNVTLSCEQNLNHDAMYWYRQDPGQGLRLIYYSQIVNDFQKGDIAEGYSVSREKKESFPLTVTSAQKNPTAFYLCASSIERSLRLADNEQFFGPGTRLTVL.

This clone showed up just once. The genes are TRBV14 and TRBJ1-5; no firm D call. Germline values: CDR1 SGHDN, CDR2 FVKESK. This CDR3 has 13 residues. With 2 bases removed from V and 9 bases from J, the gap between germline ends came to 11 bases. The CDR3 sequence: CASSQLLNAPQHF. CDR3 coding DNA: TGTGCCAGCAGCCAACTATTAAATGCGCCCCAGCATTTT.

The chain employs TRBV7-9 and TRBJ1-2; 9 bases map to TRBD1. Losses at the gene ends were 7 bases for V and 7 bases for J; bases not matched to a gene: 16. Germline V gene lookup returns CDR1 SEHNR and CDR2 FQNEAQ (reference sequence). CDR3 length: 16 residues. CDR3 nucleotides: TGTGCCAGCACCACATTAGGGGGACAGGGAAGAAGTGGCTACACCTTC. Amino acid sequence: CASTTLGGQGRSGYTF.

Only one count was recorded for this clone. The gene calls are TRBV27 and TRBJ1-4; D unclear. CDR1 is MNHEY and CDR2 is SMNVEV in the germline V gene (reference sequence). The CDR3 covers 14 residues. V was pared by 8 bases and J by 3 bases, with 13 bases between. Here the CDR3 DNA reads TGTGCCAGCCGACCGCGGTTGCCTAATGAAAAACTGTTTTTT. Amino acids: CASRPRLPNEKLFF.

As concerns this clone: Additional DNA sequences in this sample encode the identical CDR3. The V gene is TRBV18, the J gene TRBJ1-2; D is undetermined. V was clipped by 0 bases and J by 5 bases, with 10 bases between them. This CDR3 has 14 residues. Germline loops: CDR1 KGHSH, CDR2 LQKENI. CDR3 sequence (DNA): TGTGCCAGCTCACCACCGTCAGGCCCGTATGGCTACACCTTC. Translation: CASSPPSGPYGYTF. The variable domain in full, with the rest retrieved from reference TRBV18 and TRBJ1-2, is NAGVMQNPRHLVRRRGQEARLRCSPMKGHSHVYWYRQLPEEGLKFMVYLQKENIIDESGMPKERFSAEFPKEGPSILRIQQVVRGDSAAYFCASSPPSGPYGYTFGSGTRLTVV.

The chain has TRBV28 and TRBJ1-5, with 7 bases fitting TRBD1. V lost 5 bases to trimming and J lost 0 bases; unmatched junction nucleotides: 13. Germline lookup yields CDR1 MDHEN and CDR2 SYDVKM. The CDR3 runs to 18 residues. CDR3 in DNA: TGTGCCAGCAGTACCGCCTGGGGGACAGTCTATAGCAATCAGCCCCAGCATTTT. This codes for CASSTAWGTVYSNQPQHF.

The chain is built from TRBV24-1 and TRBJ2-1; TRBD2 matches 8 bases. J gave up 6 bases and V 2 bases, and 2 bases lay outside the gene matches. Germline-derived CDR1 and CDR2 are KGHDR and SFDVKD. The CDR3 covers 14 residues. CDR3 sequence (DNA): TGTGCCACCAGTGATTCAGCGGGGGTCAATGAGCAGTTCTTC. Translated, it gives CATSDSAGVNEQFF.

This clone showed up just a few times. The chain carries TRBV7-6 and TRBJ2-7; the match to TRBD2 covers 8 bases. Trimming removed 6 bases from V and 2 bases from J; junction bases left unmatched: 12. CDR3 length equals 16 residues. Per the germline V gene, CDR1 is SGHVS and CDR2 is FNYEAQ. The CDR3 sequence is CASSPSYTGGTYEQYF. Here the CDR3 DNA reads TGTGCCAGCAGTCCATCCTATACGGGGGGGACCTACGAGCAGTACTTC.

This clone showed up just once. V and J are TRBV6-6 and TRBJ2-1, with 7 nucleotides matching TRBD2. V was pared by 6 bases and J by 4 bases, with 9 bases of the junction left unmatched. Germline V gene sequence: CDR1 MNHNY, CDR2 SVGAGI (reference sequence). The CDR3 length is 15 residues. The CDR3 region is CASRSQAGPYNEQFF. CDR3 in DNA: TGTGCCAGCAGGAGCCAAGCGGGGCCTTACAATGAGCAGTTCTTC.

This clone was picked up a small number of times. The rearrangement uses TRBV2 and TRBJ1-1; maybe TRBD1 (6 bases). Germline V CDR1 and CDR2: SNHLY, FYNNEI. The length of the CDR3 is 14 residues. The V end was cut by 3 bases, the J end by 6 bases, with 14 bases between. CDR3 bases: TGTGCCAGCAGTGAGCGGACAGTCAGCCCTGAAGCTTTCTTT. It specifies CASSERTVSPEAFF.

The chain is built from TRBV4-1 and TRBJ2-3, with 15 bases lining up with TRBD2. CDR1 is MGHRA and CDR2 is YSYEKL in the germline V gene. The CDR3 covers 17 residues. Unmatched junction bases numbered 6, after V lost 4 bases and J lost 4 bases. CDR3 residues: CASSLSRTSGGADTQYF. The CDR3 coding sequence is TGCGCCAGCAGCCTCAGCAGGACTAGCGGGGGGGCAGATACGCAGTATTTT.

The chain is built from TRBV10-2 and TRBJ1-5, with D unresolved. This CDR3 has 16 residues. CDR1 is WSHSY, CDR2 SAAADI, per germline. Between the trimmed V and J ends, which lost 0 bases and 5 bases, there was a span of 14 bases. The CDR3 DNA sequence: TGCGCCAGCAGTGAGTCGAGGGCAGCAGGTTATCAGCCCCAGCATTTT. It is translated as CASSESRAAGYQPQHF.